Listed below are T cell receptor beta chains from one sample, sequenced in a study of blood T cell repertoires in COVID-19. TCRdb's copy holds only in-frame clones and misses some; the assay was immunoSEQ multiplex PCR. The sample includes about 55,000 clones, approximately 78% of them seen just once. The sequenced sample consisted of peripheral blood. All receptors come from a human donor in a cohort sampled during active or convalescent COVID-19. CDR3s include the opening cysteine and the closing phenylalanine or tryptophan. D genes are given only for firm matches. Not every row has a clone size; where given, it reads once, few, many or a size class.

CDR3 length	J gene	D gene	clone size	V gene	CDR3 protein	CDR3 DNA
14	TRBJ2-3	TRBD2	NA	TRBV25-1	CASRSGGGTDTQYF	TGTGCCAGCAGGTCGGGCGGGGGAACAGATACGCAGTATTTT
14	TRBJ1-2	TRBD1	NA	TRBV7-2	CASSGYQGEEGYTF	TGTGCCAGCAGCGGATATCAGGGGGAGGAGGGCTACACCTTC
13	TRBJ1-6	NA	NA	TRBV11-2	CASSAQYNSPLHF	TGTGCCAGCAGCGCACAATATAATTCACCCCTCCACTTT
12	TRBJ1-2	NA	few	TRBV18	CASSSQIGGYTF	TGTGCCAGCTCATCCCAAATCGGGGGCTACACCTTC
15	TRBJ1-1	NA	NA	TRBV5-1	CASSLWTDMNTEAFF	TGCGCCAGCAGCTTGTGGACAGACATGAACACTGAAGCTTTCTTT
13	TRBJ2-7	TRBD2	NA	TRBV2	CASSEISGGEQYF	TGTGCCAGCAGTGAAATTTCGGGGGGTGAGCAGTACTTC
13	TRBJ2-5	NA	NA	TRBV5-4	CASSREFQETQYF	TGTGCCAGCAGCCGGGAATTCCAAGAGACCCAGTACTTC
19	TRBJ2-2	TRBD2	few	TRBV7-2	CASSPRVAGGSPRAGELFF	TGTGCCAGCAGCCCACGGGTAGCGGGGGGATCCCCTAGGGCCGGGGAGCTGTTTTTT
12	TRBJ2-1	NA	NA	TRBV11-2	CASSLDQGEQFF	TGTGCCAGCAGCTTAGATCAGGGGGAGCAGTTCTTC
14	TRBJ1-2	NA	once	TRBV6-5	CASSYSGPGGGYTF	TGTGCCAGCAGTTACTCCGGTCCAGGAGGCGGCTACACCTTC
17	TRBJ2-3	TRBD2	NA	TRBV10-3	CAISESRTSGNTDTQYF	TGTGCCATCAGTGAGTCGAGGACTAGCGGGAACACAGATACGCAGTATTTT
15	TRBJ1-2	NA	few	TRBV5-6	CASSPPFATNYGYTF	TGTGCCAGCAGTCCCCCGTTTGCTACTAACTATGGCTACACCTTC
16	TRBJ1-2	NA	few	TRBV19	CASSTAGSLRGYGYTF	TGTGCCAGTAGCACGGCGGGCAGCTTGCGGGGCTATGGCTACACCTTC
14	TRBJ1-2	NA	NA	TRBV4-1	CASSQEPGADGYTF	TGCGCCAGCAGCCAAGAACCAGGGGCTGATGGCTACACCTTC
14	TRBJ1-5	TRBD1	NA	TRBV25-1	CASSAGTGGQPQHF	TGTGCCAGCAGTGCCGGGACAGGGGGGCAGCCCCAGCATTTT
17	TRBJ2-1	NA	NA	TRBV7-2	CASSLQPRGASYNEQFF	TGTGCCAGCAGCTTACAGCCAAGGGGCGCCTCCTACAATGAGCAGTTCTTC
15	TRBJ1-5	TRBD1	NA	TRBV6-2/TRBV6-3	CASSYQGAENQPQHF	TGTGCCAGCAGTTATCAGGGGGCGGAAAATCAGCCCCAGCATTTT
13	TRBJ1-2	NA	NA	TRBV5-1	CASSFTGNYGYTF	TGCGCCAGCAGCTTTACAGGGAACTATGGCTACACCTTC